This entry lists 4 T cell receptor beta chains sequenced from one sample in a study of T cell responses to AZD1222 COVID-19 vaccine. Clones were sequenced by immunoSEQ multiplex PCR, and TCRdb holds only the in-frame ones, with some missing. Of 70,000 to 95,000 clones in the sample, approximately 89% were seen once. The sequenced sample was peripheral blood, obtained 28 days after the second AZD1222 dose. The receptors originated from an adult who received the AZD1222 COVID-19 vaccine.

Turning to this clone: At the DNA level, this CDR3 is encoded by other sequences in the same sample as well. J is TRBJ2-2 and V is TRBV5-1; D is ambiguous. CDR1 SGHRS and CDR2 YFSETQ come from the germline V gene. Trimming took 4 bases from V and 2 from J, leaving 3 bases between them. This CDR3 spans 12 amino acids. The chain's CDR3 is CASSLNTGELFF. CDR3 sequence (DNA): TGCGCCAGCAGCCTCAACACCGGGGAGCTGTTTTTT.

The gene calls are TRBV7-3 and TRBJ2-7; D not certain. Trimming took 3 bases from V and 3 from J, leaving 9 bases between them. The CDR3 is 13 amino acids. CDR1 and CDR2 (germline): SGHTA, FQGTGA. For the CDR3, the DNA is TGTGCCAGCAGCTTCGACCGGAACTACGAGCAGTACTTC. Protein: CASSFDRNYEQYF.

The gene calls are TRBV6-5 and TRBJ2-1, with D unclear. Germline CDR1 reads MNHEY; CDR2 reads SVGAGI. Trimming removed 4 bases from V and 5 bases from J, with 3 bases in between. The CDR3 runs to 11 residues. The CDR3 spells CASSSHNEQFF. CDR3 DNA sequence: TGTGCCAGCAGTTCTCACAATGAGCAGTTCTTC.

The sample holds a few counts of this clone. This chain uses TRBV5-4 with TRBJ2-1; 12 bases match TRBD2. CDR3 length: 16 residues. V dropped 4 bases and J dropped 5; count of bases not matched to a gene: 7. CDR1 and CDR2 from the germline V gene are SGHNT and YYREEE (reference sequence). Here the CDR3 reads CASSPRTSGNHNEQFF. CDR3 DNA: TGTGCCAGCAGCCCGCGGACTAGCGGGAACCACAATGAGCAGTTCTTC.